A single sample is the source of the 24 T cell receptor beta chains below, sequenced in a study of blood T cell repertoires in COVID-19. Libraries were prepared by immunoSEQ multiplex PCR; TCRdb keeps only in-frame clonotypes and omits some of them. The sample includes about 110,000 clones, roughly 87% seen only once; the top ten take more than 4.5%. What was sequenced was peripheral blood. Receptors originate from a human donor in a cohort sampled during active COVID-19.

The gene calls are TRBV28 and TRBJ1-1; a possible D gene is TRBD1 (6 bases). V dropped 11 bases and J dropped 1 base, with 14 bases sitting between them. Germline V gene data show CDR1 as MDHEN and CDR2 as SYDVKM. CDR3 length equals 13 residues. In nucleotides, the CDR3 is TGTGCCGGAGGACAGTCCGGGAACACTGAAGCTTTCTTT. Its protein is CAGGQSGNTEAFF.

The CDR3 DNA is TGTGCCAGCAGCGTTGGCAGGGTCATGAACACTGAAGCTTTCTTT. This gives the protein CASSVGRVMNTEAFF. V and J are TRBV9 and TRBJ1-1, with D possibly matching TRBD1 (5 bases). Germline lookup yields CDR1 SGDLS and CDR2 YYNGEE. There are 15 residues in the CDR3. Trimming shortened V by 2 bases and J by 0 bases, and 11 bases separated the two germline ends. The variable domain in full, completed from reference TRBV9 and TRBJ1-1, reads DSGVTQTPKHLITATGQRVTLRCSPRSGDLSVYWYQQSLDQGLQFLIQYYNGEERAKGNILERFSAQQFPDLHSELNLSSLELGDSALYFCASSVGRVMNTEAFFGQGTRLTVV.

The rearrangement links TRBV11-1 to TRBJ2-1, with D tentatively TRBD1 (6 bases). There are 13 residues in the CDR3. Germline CDR1 reads SGHAT; CDR2 reads FQDESV (reference sequence). Trimming removed 5 bases from V and 7 bases from J, with 12 bases in between. CDR3 sequence: CASSTDRLNEQFF. The CDR3 nucleotides read TGTGCCAGCAGCACAGACAGGCTTAATGAGCAGTTCTTC.

This clone was observed a few times. Mismatch with germline at one junction end may stem from a read error. The CDR3 DNA follows: TGTGCCAGCAGCGAATCCAGGGGTAGCTACACCTTC. Its translation: CASSESRGSYTF. V gene TRBV25-1 combines with J gene TRBJ1-2, with D possibly TRBD1 on 6 matching bases. The CDR3 totals 12 residues. Germline CDR1 MGHDK, CDR2 SYGVNS.

The rearrangement uses TRBV19 and TRBJ1-1; TRBD1 might be the D (5 bases). The germline V gene encodes CDR1 LNHDA and CDR2 SQIVND (reference sequence). CDR3 length equals 13 residues. Trimming cost V 10 bases and J 0 bases, with 12 bases left between them. As DNA, the CDR3 is TGTGCCACAAGGCAGGGTGTGAACACTGAAGCTTTCTTT. Translation: CATRQGVNTEAFF.

The chain employs TRBV5-1 and TRBJ1-1; 7 nucleotides agree with TRBD1. In germline, CDR1 is SGHRS, CDR2 YFSETQ. The ends lost 4 bases at V and 4 bases at J; junction bases unmatched: 10. The CDR3 has 15 residues. CDR3 sequence: CASSSLDRQSTEAFF. CDR3 DNA sequence: TGCGCCAGCAGCAGCTTGGACAGGCAATCCACTGAAGCTTTCTTT.

Here the CDR3 DNA reads TGTGCCAGCAGTCCCCTGACGGGTACTGAAGCTTTCTTT. It yields the protein CASSPLTGTEAFF. This rearrangement joins TRBV12-3 or TRBV12-4 to TRBJ1-1; D is ambiguous. Trimming removed 5 bases at V and 5 bases at J, with 12 bases between. The CDR3 has 13 amino acids.

The V and J genes are TRBV5-8 and TRBJ2-7, with D possibly matching TRBD1 (6 bases). CDR3 size: 16 residues. Germline V CDR1 and CDR2: SGHTS, YDEGEE. Deletions cut 0 bases from V and 1 base from J, with 14 bases between. For the CDR3, the DNA is TGTGCCAGCAGCTTGGATTGGCAGGGGCTATCCTACGAGCAGTACTTC. It codes for CASSLDWQGLSYEQYF. Based on the CDR3 plus reference TRBV5-8 and TRBJ2-7, the full variable domain is EAGVTQSPTHLIKTRGQQATLRCSPISGHTSVYWYQQALGLGLQFLLWYDEGEERNRGNFPPRFSGRQFPNYSSELNVNALELEDSALYLCASSLDWQGLSYEQYFGPGTRLTVT.

The CDR3 reads CASSQRVHPNTEAFF. The CDR3 DNA sequence: TGTGCCAGCAGCCAGAGGGTACACCCGAACACTGAAGCTTTCTTT. The chain recombines TRBV11-2 with TRBJ1-1, with D hard to call. The CDR3 contains 15 residues. V lost 5 bases and J 1 base, leaving 14 bases between the germline ends. Per germline, CDR1 SGHAT and CDR2 FQNNGV.

The rearrangement links TRBV9 to TRBJ2-1; a weak D match, TRBD2 (5 bases). Trimming left V 0 bases short and J 10 bases short, with 11 bases between. The germline V gene has CDR1 SGDLS and CDR2 YYNGEE. The CDR3 has 13 residues. The CDR3 region is CASSVEAIAEQFF. The CDR3, as DNA: TGTGCCAGCAGCGTAGAGGCTATAGCGGAGCAGTTCTTC.

The rearrangement uses TRBV27 and TRBJ2-1; TRBD2 is a possible D gene (6 bases). The CDR3 totals 20 residues. The germline gives CDR1 MNHEY, CDR2 SMNVEV (reference sequence). V lost 4 bases to trimming and J lost 4 bases, with 29 bases between them. CDR3 sequence (DNA): TGTGCCAGCAGTTCGATACGGATGACTAGTTGGGCATTGGGGTACAATGAGCAGTTCTTC. It codes for CASSSIRMTSWALGYNEQFF.

The rearrangement links TRBV6-5 to TRBJ2-3, with 8 bases identical to TRBD2. This CDR3 spans 14 amino acids. CDR1 and CDR2 from the germline V gene are MNHEY and SVGAGI. Trimming took 6 bases from V and 3 from J; bases not matched to a gene: 5. The CDR3, as DNA: TGTGCCAGCAGGACAGGACTAGCAACAGATACGCAGTATTTT. It yields the protein CASRTGLATDTQYF.

CDR3 in DNA: TGTGCCAGCAGCTTGGCGTGGGCATTCGTGGATCAGCCCCAGCATTTT. Translated: CASSLAWAFVDQPQHF. The chain combines TRBV5-5 with TRBJ1-5, with D hard to call. The germline V gene has CDR1 SGHKS and CDR2 YYEKEE (reference sequence). V dropped 0 bases and J dropped 5 bases, with 15 bases sitting between them. The CDR3 contains 16 residues.

CDR3 region: CASSKQGAAYGYTF. CDR3 sequence (DNA): TGTGCCAGCAGTAAACAGGGGGCAGCATATGGCTACACCTTC. This chain links TRBV27 with TRBJ1-2; TRBD1 aligns across 9 bases. This CDR3 is 14 amino acids long. Germline CDR1 MNHEY, CDR2 SMNVEV (reference sequence). V was clipped by 5 bases and J by 5 bases; unmatched bases: 6.

This chain joins TRBV6-5 and TRBJ2-1; 7 bases map to TRBD2. The trim removed 0 bases at V and 8 bases at J, leaving 10 bases unmatched. Germline CDR1 reads MNHEY; CDR2 reads SVGAGI. The CDR3 consists of 16 residues. CDR3 sequence (DNA): TGTGCCAGCAGTTACTCTTCTAGCGGCCTTACGGATGAGCAGTTCTTC. This sequence encodes CASSYSSSGLTDEQFF.

The CDR3 reads CASNRGNTGELFF. In DNA, the CDR3 is TGTGCCAGCAACAGGGGGAACACCGGGGAGCTGTTTTTT. V is TRBV6-5 and J is TRBJ2-2, with 7 bases lining up with TRBD1. Germline V gene lookup returns CDR1 MNHEY and CDR2 SVGAGI. The CDR3 is 13 amino acids. V shed 7 bases, J shed 1 base, and the junction held 0 bases outside the gene matches.

This chain links TRBV7-9 with TRBJ2-5; 8 bases are a match to TRBD2. After removal of 10 bases from V and 7 bases from J, the junction contained 11 bases not matched to a gene. The CDR3 length is 13 residues. The V gene's germline CDR1 is SEHNR and CDR2 FQNEAQ (reference sequence). CDR3 in amino acids: CATQRETRGTQYF. CDR3 nucleotides: TGTGCCACCCAGCGGGAGACCCGAGGGACCCAGTACTTC.

V gene TRBV10-3 combines with J gene TRBJ2-1; D gene ambiguous. Trimming shortened V by 0 bases and J by 2 bases, and 8 bases separated the two germline ends. CDR3 length equals 15 residues. The germline V gene encodes CDR1 ENHRY and CDR2 SYGVKD. DNA of the CDR3: TGTGCCATCAGTGAGTCGAACAGTGCCTACAATGAGCAGTTCTTC. Translation gives CAISESNSAYNEQFF.

The J gene is TRBJ2-6, the V gene TRBV11-1, with D possibly matching TRBD1 (6 bases). V lost 8 bases and J lost 2, with 16 bases in between. Germline CDR1 is SGHAT and CDR2 is FQDESV (reference sequence). This CDR3 comprises 16 residues. As DNA, the CDR3 is TGTGCCAGCTCCTCCAGGGGATCTCCTGGGGCCAACGTCCTGACTTTC. Encoded protein: CASSSRGSPGANVLTF.

This rearrangement joins TRBV11-2 to TRBJ2-1; possible D gene TRBD2, 6 bases. CDR1 SGHAT and CDR2 FQNNGV come from the germline V gene. The CDR3 extends over 14 amino acids. Between the trimmed V and J ends, which lost 1 base and 8 bases, there was a span of 12 bases. CDR3 sequence reads: CASSLGTGLYEQFF. The CDR3 DNA sequence: TGTGCCAGCAGCTTAGGTACGGGACTCTATGAGCAGTTCTTC.

This clone appeared once. The chain has TRBV5-4 and TRBJ1-1; possible D gene TRBD1, 5 bases. The V gene lost 5 bases and the J gene lost 4 bases, with 15 bases spanning the gap. This CDR3 is built from 14 residues. Germline CDR1 SGHNT, CDR2 YYREEE (reference sequence). The CDR3: CASRKDTAGTEAFF. The CDR3 DNA follows: TGTGCCAGCAGGAAGGACACAGCGGGCACTGAAGCTTTCTTT.

This chain uses TRBV5-1 with TRBJ2-3; 11 bases are a match to TRBD1. CDR1 and CDR2 from the germline V gene are SGHRS and YFSETQ. Trimming cost V 4 bases and J 1 base; bases outside gene matches: 17. The CDR3 contains 20 residues. Written as DNA, the CDR3 is TGCGCCAGCAGCCCGCGGACAGGGGGCTATTCGGGGGGGCGCACAGATACGCAGTATTTT. Translating gives CASSPRTGGYSGGRTDTQYF.

The chain has TRBV6-5 and TRBJ1-1; no firm D call. This CDR3 has 14 residues. Germline assignment: CDR1 MNHEY and CDR2 SVGAGI. The V and J ends lost 8 bases and 1 base respectively, with 14 bases between them. The CDR3 loop reads CASRSGSTNTEAFF. The CDR3 coding sequence is TGTGCCAGCCGATCCGGGTCCACGAACACTGAAGCTTTCTTT.

The V and J genes are TRBV10-2 and TRBJ2-7; 11 positions agree with TRBD2. Trimming took 8 bases from V and 2 from J; bases not matched to a gene: 2. The V gene's germline CDR1 is WSHSY and CDR2 SAAADI. The CDR3 sequence is 13 residues long. The CDR3 loop reads CASLAGGAYEQYF. The CDR3 coding sequence is TGCGCCAGCCTAGCGGGAGGTGCCTACGAGCAGTACTTC.